The 21 T cell receptor beta chains below come from one sample, sequenced in a study of human T cells and chemical hapten exposure. One entry per CDR3 protein, called by TCRdb with MiXCR from the RACE reads. The top ten clones hold about 2.5% of a sample with more than 250,000 distinct CDR3 sequences, over 8% of them seen once. Time point described: pre-sensitization, week 0. Specified treatment: therapeutic diphenylcyclopropenone sensitization with weekly scalp DPC. Sequencing was performed on whole blood, taken in connection with sensitization to the hapten diphenylcyclopropenone (DPC). The origin of the receptors is a woman aged 35 to 49 with alopecia areata. Some clones in this sample may be carry-over from other donors' samples.

This clonotype has just a few counts. The chain couples TRBV6-5 to TRBJ1-6; 8 nucleotides agree with TRBD1. CDR1 is MNHEY, CDR2 SVGAGI, per germline. V gave up 7 bases and J gave up 6 bases; unmatched junction bases: 8. The CDR3 contains 15 residues. The CDR3 spells CASKIGTGPNSPLHF. The CDR3 DNA reads TGTGCCAGCAAAATTGGGACAGGACCTAATTCACCCCTCCACTTT.

The chain employs TRBV10-3 and TRBJ2-3; D possibly uses TRBD1 or TRBD2 (5 bases each). CDR3 size: 15 residues. V was cut by 3 bases and J by 0 bases, with 10 bases left in between. Germline V CDR1 and CDR2: ENHRY, SYGVKD. CDR3 region: CAISERGASTDTQYF. The CDR3 DNA reads as TGTGCCATCAGTGAAAGGGGAGCGAGCACAGATACGCAGTATTTT.

This clonotype has at least ten counts. The V and J genes are TRBV6-2 or TRBV6-3 and TRBJ2-7, with a weak D call TRBD1 (6 bases). V was trimmed by 5 bases and J by 2 bases, leaving 16 bases between them. CDR3 length: 15 residues. In germline, CDR1 is MNHEY, CDR2 SVGEGT. CDR3 coding DNA: TGTGCCAGCAGTCCCGGACAGTCGTATCCCTACGAGCAGTACTTC. Encoded protein: CASSPGQSYPYEQYF.

This clonotype came up a few times. The genes are TRBV6-2 or TRBV6-3 and TRBJ1-5, with unresolved D. This CDR3 is built from 14 residues. The V end was cut by 0 bases, the J end by 6 bases, with 9 bases between. Germline CDR1 reads MNHEY; CDR2 reads SVGEGT. CDR3: CASSYSEGFQPQHF. The DNA of the CDR3 is TGTGCCAGCAGTTACTCGGAGGGCTTTCAGCCCCAGCATTTT.

A few counts support this clonotype. The chain joins TRBV20-1 to TRBJ2-1, with TRBD2 matching over 7 bases. The length of the CDR3 is 14 residues. CDR1 is DFQATT and CDR2 is SNEGSKA in the germline V gene (reference sequence). Trimming cost V 6 bases and J 8 bases; bases outside gene matches: 13. Written as DNA, the CDR3 is TGCAGTGCCAGTTTCCTCGGACTAGAGGATGAGCAGTTCTTC. It encodes CSASFLGLEDEQFF.

A few counts support this clonotype. The V call is TRBV10-3, the J call TRBJ2-3, with 9 bases fitting TRBD1. There are 14 residues in the CDR3. The germline CDR1 and CDR2 sequences are ENHRY and SYGVKD. Trimming took 6 bases from V and 3 from J; bases not matched to a gene: 4. The DNA for the CDR3 is TGTGCCATCAGGACGGGACAGGGAACAGATACGCAGTATTTT. It codes for CAIRTGQGTDTQYF.

This clonotype has a handful of counts. This chain joins TRBV5-6 and TRBJ1-2; D unclear. CDR1 and CDR2 (germline): SGHDT, YYEEEE. The ends were cut back, 3 bases at V and 7 bases at J, with 16 bases in the middle. CDR3 length: 14 residues. CDR3: CASSSRNGAGGYTF. In DNA, the CDR3 is TGTGCCAGCAGCTCCCGGAACGGCGCTGGTGGCTACACCTTC.

The rearrangement joins TRBV29-1 to TRBJ2-1; D may be TRBD1 or TRBD2 (5 bases each). CDR3 length: 13 amino acids. Germline CDR1 reads SQVTM; CDR2 reads ANQGSEA. Trimming removed 5 bases from V and 7 bases from J, with 15 bases in between. DNA of the CDR3: TGCAGCGTTTCGGGAAGGGGTGTTAATGAGCAGTTCTTC. This encodes CSVSGRGVNEQFF.

J is TRBJ2-7 and V is TRBV21-1. TRBV21-1 is annotated as a pseudogene. This CDR3 spans 16 amino acids. The CDR3 loop reads CASSRATRRTSYEQYF. The CDR3 nucleotides are TGTGCCAGCAGCAGGGCAACCCGTCGAACCTCCTACGAGCAGTACTTC.

V and J are TRBV18 and TRBJ2-7; 9 nucleotides agree with TRBD2. Unmatched junction bases numbered 12, after V lost 5 bases and J lost 4 bases. CDR3 length: 16 residues. Germline V gene sequence: CDR1 KGHSH, CDR2 LQKENI. The CDR3, as DNA: TGTGCCAGCTCATTGAACTGGGCTAGCGGGACGTACGAGCAGTACTTC. The encoded protein is CASSLNWASGTYEQYF.

This chain links TRBV6-5 with TRBJ1-6; 8 bases align to TRBD1. CDR3 length: 14 amino acids. The germline V gene encodes CDR1 MNHEY and CDR2 SVGAGI. With V trimmed by 5 bases and J by 10 bases, 7 bases remained unmatched. The CDR3 region is CASSRGQGRSPLHF. The CDR3 nucleotides are TGTGCCAGCAGTCGAGGACAGGGCCGGTCACCCCTCCACTTT.

This rearrangement joins TRBV6-2 or TRBV6-3 to TRBJ1-6; unclear D gene. The CDR3 covers 14 residues. Per germline, CDR1 MNHEY and CDR2 SVGEGT. V was trimmed by 9 bases and J by 7 bases, leaving 16 bases between them. The CDR3 loop reads CASAMARRNSPLHF. The CDR3 region has the DNA TGTGCCAGTGCGATGGCGAGACGGAATTCACCCCTCCACTTT.

V usage is TRBV7-9 and J usage is TRBJ1-1; D might be TRBD1 (6 bases). CDR1 and CDR2 (germline): SEHNR, FQNEAQ (reference sequence). The V and J ends lost 2 bases and 4 bases respectively, with 14 bases between them. The CDR3 runs 15 residues. The CDR3 DNA reads TGTGCCAGCAGCTTAAGCCTTACAGGGACCACTGAAGCTTTCTTT. It specifies CASSLSLTGTTEAFF.

This clonotype was seen repeatedly, ten times or more. The gene calls are TRBV18 and TRBJ2-5; weak D call: TRBD2 (6 bases). This CDR3 has 17 amino acids. The V gene lost 3 bases and the J gene lost 0 bases, with 17 bases spanning the gap. Germline V gene sequence: CDR1 KGHSH, CDR2 LQKENI. The CDR3: CASSPSFGGGYQETQYF. Written as DNA, the CDR3 is TGTGCCAGCTCACCGTCGTTTGGCGGAGGGTACCAAGAGACCCAGTACTTC. Full variable domain (remainder filled in from reference TRBV18 and TRBJ2-5): NAGVMQNPRHLVRRRGQEARLRCSPMKGHSHVYWYRQLPEEGLKFMVYLQKENIIDESGMPKERFSAEFPKEGPSILRIQQVVRGDSAAYFCASSPSFGGGYQETQYFGPGTRLLVL.

This chain connects TRBV12-3 or TRBV12-4 to TRBJ2-7; 11 positions agree with TRBD2. The CDR3 is 15 amino acids. Trimming at V came to 5 bases and at J to 5 bases, leaving 8 bases not matched to a gene. This CDR3 is CASSLTSGRVNEQYF. The DNA of the CDR3 is TGTGCCAGCAGTCTAACTAGCGGGAGAGTTAACGAGCAGTACTTC.

This chain connects TRBV5-4 to TRBJ2-1; TRBD2 matches at 12 bases. The CDR3 consists of 14 residues. Germline trimming cut 9 bases from V and 9 bases from J; bases unmatched to any gene: 10. Germline V gene sequence: CDR1 SGHNT, CDR2 YYREEE (reference sequence). The CDR3 loop is CATPGLAGGSEQFF. As DNA, the CDR3 is TGTGCCACCCCTGGGCTAGCGGGAGGGAGTGAGCAGTTCTTC.

This clonotype was seen ten or more times. The gene calls are TRBV7-9 and TRBJ1-1, with D hard to call. Trimming took off 3 bases at V and 5 bases at J, with 7 bases between the two ends. This CDR3 has 12 amino acids. Per the germline V gene, CDR1 is SEHNR and CDR2 is FQNEAQ (reference sequence). CDR3 in DNA: TGTGCCAGCAGCTTCGCAGGAACTGAAGCTTTCTTT. Amino acid sequence: CASSFAGTEAFF.

A few counts support this clonotype. V usage is TRBV7-9 and J usage is TRBJ2-2; no firm D call. CDR3 size: 14 residues. Germline assignment: CDR1 SEHNR and CDR2 FQNEAQ (reference sequence). Trimming took 5 bases from V and 3 from J, leaving 10 bases between them. As DNA, the CDR3 is TGTGCCAGCAGCCCAGCCCCGGACACCGGGGAGCTGTTTTTT. Translated, it gives CASSPAPDTGELFF.

The chain uses TRBV5-1 and TRBJ2-5; D not certain. V was clipped by 0 bases and J by 0 bases, with 9 bases between them. CDR3 size: 15 residues. Germline CDR1 SGHRS, CDR2 YFSETQ. DNA of the CDR3: TGCGCCAGCAGCTTGGAACGGGCCTACCAAGAGACCCAGTACTTC. Amino acids: CASSLERAYQETQYF.

This clonotype was seen only a few times. The chain joins TRBV11-2 to TRBJ2-4; TRBD1 aligns across 8 bases. The V and J ends lost 5 bases and 6 bases, in that order; junction bases with no gene match: 3. The germline CDR1 and CDR2 sequences are SGHAT and FQNNGV. CDR3 length: 13 amino acids. The CDR3 here is CASSATGGNIQYF. The DNA of the CDR3 is TGTGCCAGCAGCGCCACAGGGGGAAACATTCAGTACTTC.

About this clonotype: At one end the junction does not follow the germline gene, possibly because of a read error. V gene TRBV5-1 combines with J gene TRBJ2-5, with D unresolved. The CDR3 runs 12 residues. Germline assignment: CDR1 SGHRS and CDR2 YFSETQ. The CDR3 is CASSLAGEAQYF. The CDR3, as DNA: TGCGCCAGCAGCTTGGCTGGAGAGGCCCAGTACTTC. Variable domain in full (rest from reference TRBV5-1 and TRBJ2-5): KAGVTQTPRYLIKTRGQQVTLSCSPISGHRSVSWYQQTPGQGLQFLFEYFSETQRNKGNFPGRFSGRQFSNSRSEMNVSTLELGDSALYLCASSLAGEAQYFGPGTRLLVL.